These 3 T cell receptor beta chains were sequenced from one sample in a study of shared clonotypes between healthy human individuals. Libraries were prepared by immunoSEQ multiplex PCR; TCRdb keeps only in-frame clonotypes and omits some of them. Among more than 2 million clones listed, over 85% were seen once. Sequencing input: naive CD4+ T cells sorted from blood. This sample's subset: CD45RA+ positively selected. Every receptor here comes from a man aged 18 to 35 in good health.

The rearrangement links TRBV10-1 to TRBJ1-6; 7 bases fit TRBD1. The CDR3 covers 14 residues. CDR1 and CDR2 (germline): WNHNN, SYGVQD (reference sequence). V lost 4 bases and J lost 10; bases outside the gene matches: 7. CDR3 sequence reads: CASSAQGSGSPLHF. The CDR3 DNA follows: TGCGCCAGCAGTGCACAGGGGAGTGGATCACCCCTCCACTTT.

The chain is built from TRBV5-1 and TRBJ1-4, with TRBD1 matching over 7 bases. Germline-derived CDR1 and CDR2 are SGHRS and YFSETQ. V was pared by 4 bases and J by 8 bases, with 8 bases of the junction left unmatched. This CDR3 is 14 amino acids long. The DNA for the CDR3 is TGCGCCAGCAGCGGCGGGACAGTCGGGGAAAAACTGTTTTTT. Translated, it gives CASSGGTVGEKLFF.

The chain carries TRBV7-2 and TRBJ1-1; 7 nucleotides match TRBD1. J lost 0 bases, V lost 6 bases, and 10 bases had no gene match. The CDR3 sequence is 16 residues long. Germline values: CDR1 SGHTA, CDR2 FQGNSA. The DNA of the CDR3 is TGTGCCAGCAGGGTCCGGCCAGGGGGGGTGAACACTGAAGCTTTCTTT. Protein sequence: CASRVRPGGVNTEAFF.